This T cell receptor (beta chain) was sequenced in a study of cytomegalovirus exposure and HLA in healthy donors. Study results and limitations: Later analysis demonstrated an association between a missense DCLRE1C variant and TCR beta V- and J-gene trimming. Analyses of presence and absence presupposed an approximately uniform sequencing depth across donors.

This clone was picked up one time. Its antigen remains unidentified. Primers: 60 Vbeta forward and 13 Jbeta reverse. The repertoire was sequenced with immunoSEQ multiplex PCR; TCRdb's copy has only in-frame clones and lacks some. The top ten clones hold roughly a fifth of a sample with tens of thousands of clones, approximately 70% of them seen once. The source is a woman between 55 and 75 years old in good health and CMV-seropositive. Sequencing input: PBMCs.

Written as DNA, the CDR3 is TGTGCCAGCAGCGCCGGGACTATCGACTACGAGCAGTACTTC. Translating gives CASSAGTIDYEQYF. The V call is TRBV9, the J call TRBJ2-7, with 7 bases identical to TRBD2. The CDR3 spans 14 residues. CDR1 is SGDLS and CDR2 is YYNGEE in the germline V gene. V shed 3 bases, J shed 3 bases, and the junction held 6 bases outside the gene matches. Full variable domain (outside the CDR3, taken from reference TRBV9 and TRBJ2-7): DSGVTQTPKHLITATGQRVTLRCSPRSGDLSVYWYQQSLDQGLQFLIQYYNGEERAKGNILERFSAQQFPDLHSELNLSSLELGDSALYFCASSAGTIDYEQYFGPGTRLTVT.